Listed here are 5 T cell receptor beta chains from one sample, sequenced in a study of radiotherapy plus CTLA-4 blockade in lung cancer. Sequencing was performed with immunoSEQ multiplex PCR; in TCRdb, only in-frame clones are kept and a portion is missing. Of about 39,000 clones in the sample, more than 75% were seen once. Sequenced here: peripheral blood, sampled from a patient treated with radiotherapy plus ipilimumab. Receptors were obtained from a human donor with non-small cell lung cancer that progressed on radiotherapy plus ipilimumab.

This chain links TRBV18 with TRBJ1-5; TRBD1 might be the D (6 bases). Germline V gene lookup returns CDR1 KGHSH and CDR2 LQKENI. V lost 4 bases, J lost 4 bases, and 17 bases lay in between. CDR3 length equals 16 residues. For the CDR3, the DNA is TGTGCCAGCTCACTCAGGGGCTTAGAGACAAATCAGCCCCAGCATTTT. It specifies CASSLRGLETNQPQHF.

The J gene is TRBJ1-2, the V gene TRBV11-2; the D gene is possibly TRBD1 (6 bases). With 2 bases removed from V and 2 bases from J, the gap between germline ends came to 12 bases. The CDR3 runs to 15 residues. Germline lookup yields CDR1 SGHAT and CDR2 FQNNGV. CDR3 DNA: TGTGCCAGCAGCTTAATAACAGGGTGGAACTATGGCTACACCTTC. Translated: CASSLITGWNYGYTF. Looking up the rest from reference TRBV11-2 and TRBJ1-2 gives the full variable domain: EAGVAQSPRYKIIEKRQSVAFWCNPISGHATLYWYQQILGQGPKLLIQFQNNGVVDDSQLPKDRFSAERLKGVDSTLKIQPAKLEDSAVYLCASSLITGWNYGYTFGSGTRLTVV.

V is TRBV18 and J is TRBJ2-3, with 7 bases identical to TRBD1. Germline CDR1 and CDR2: KGHSH and LQKENI. The CDR3 length is 17 residues. Unmatched junction bases numbered 9, after V lost 3 bases and J lost 0 bases. For the CDR3, the DNA is TGTGCCAGCTCACCGATGACAGGGATTACTAGCACAGATACGCAGTATTTT. It encodes CASSPMTGITSTDTQYF.

This chain joins TRBV4-1 and TRBJ2-1; 7 nucleotides agree with TRBD1. V was clipped by 2 bases and J by 12 bases; unmatched bases: 16. Germline V gives CDR1 MGHRA, CDR2 YSYEKL. This CDR3 contains 16 residues. CDR3 sequence reads: CASSQNLGTVGRGQFF. The DNA for the CDR3 is TGCGCCAGCAGCCAAAATCTCGGGACAGTGGGGCGAGGGCAGTTCTTC.

The J gene is TRBJ2-1, the V gene TRBV5-1; 8 bases are a match to TRBD2. The CDR3 totals 14 residues. Per the germline V gene, CDR1 is SGHRS and CDR2 is YFSETQ. Here the CDR3 reads CASRAGGYYNEQFF. CDR3 nucleotide sequence: TGCGCGTCAAGGGCGGGGGGTTACTACAATGAGCAGTTCTTC.